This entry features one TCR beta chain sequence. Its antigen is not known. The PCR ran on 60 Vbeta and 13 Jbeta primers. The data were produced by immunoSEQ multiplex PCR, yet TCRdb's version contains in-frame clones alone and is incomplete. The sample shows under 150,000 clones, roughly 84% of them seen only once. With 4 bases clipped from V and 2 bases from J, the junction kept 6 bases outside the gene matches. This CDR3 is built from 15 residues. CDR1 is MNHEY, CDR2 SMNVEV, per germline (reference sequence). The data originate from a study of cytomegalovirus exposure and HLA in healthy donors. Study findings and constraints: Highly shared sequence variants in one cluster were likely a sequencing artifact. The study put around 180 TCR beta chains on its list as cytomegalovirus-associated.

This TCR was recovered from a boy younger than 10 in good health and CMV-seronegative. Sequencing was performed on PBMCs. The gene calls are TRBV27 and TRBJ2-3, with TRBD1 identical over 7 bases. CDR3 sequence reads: CASSYGDRSTDTQYF. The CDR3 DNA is TGTGCCAGCAGTTACGGGGACAGATCCACAGATACGCAGTATTTT.